Each of the 19 T cell receptor beta chains below was sequenced from the same sample in a study of identical twins. One entry per CDR3 protein, called by TCRdb with MiXCR from the 5' RACE reads. This table has approximately 590,000 distinct CDR3 sequences, just under 10% appearing once. A further study also used this sample, focusing on yellow fever vaccine responses in identical twins.

What was sequenced was PBMCs. The receptors come from a woman between 18 and 29 years old in good health.

This clonotype was seen a few times. This chain links TRBV20-1 with TRBJ2-3, with D uncertain. The CDR3 spans 13 residues. The V and J ends lost 5 bases and 5 bases respectively, with 14 bases between them. CDR1 and CDR2 (germline): DFQATT, SNEGSKA (reference sequence). The CDR3 DNA reads as TGCAGTGCTTCCACCACCAATCTAGATACGCAGTATTTT. Protein sequence: CSASTTNLDTQYF.

V usage is TRBV12-3 or TRBV12-4 and J usage is TRBJ2-5, with 7 positions matching TRBD2. Trimming at V came to 7 bases and at J to 5 bases, leaving 22 bases not matched to a gene. The length of the CDR3 is 18 residues. The CDR3 DNA reads as TGTGCCAGCACTTCCCCCCCGGGAGGCTCTACAGTTAGGGAGACCCAGTACTTC. Its protein is CASTSPPGGSTVRETQYF.

CDR3 residues: CASSKDRAGNTIYF. The DNA of the CDR3 is TGTGCCAGCAGCAAGGACAGGGCAGGAAACACCATATATTTT. This chain uses TRBV5-6 with TRBJ1-3; 8 bases line up with TRBD1. Germline V gene data show CDR1 as SGHDT and CDR2 as YYEEEE. J was trimmed by 4 bases and V by 4 bases; bases with no gene match: 4. The CDR3 length is 14 residues.

Ten or more counts support this clonotype. The chain is built from TRBV5-1 and TRBJ2-3; TRBD2 aligns across 8 bases. V dropped 4 bases and J dropped 7; count of bases not matched to a gene: 5. The CDR3 is made up of 13 amino acids. Germline-derived CDR1 and CDR2 are SGHRS and YFSETQ. CDR3 residues: CASSVSGANTQYF. The CDR3 DNA follows: TGCGCCAGCAGCGTTAGCGGGGCCAATACGCAGTATTTT.

This clonotype was counted only a few times. V is TRBV20-1 and J is TRBJ2-5, with D tentatively TRBD1 or TRBD2 (6 bases each). The CDR3 totals 15 residues. Germline V gene data show CDR1 as DFQATT and CDR2 as SNEGSKA (reference sequence). Trimming took 6 bases from V and 5 from J, leaving 22 bases between them. CDR3 region: CSAPLETGAWETQYF. The CDR3 DNA follows: TGCAGTGCCCCGCTGGAAACGGGGGCTTGGGAGACCCAGTACTTC.

V and J are TRBV11-2 and TRBJ2-6; TRBD1 matches 12 bases. From germline, CDR1 is SGHAT and CDR2 FQNNGV. V gave up 7 bases and J gave up 2 bases; unmatched junction bases: 6. This CDR3 is built from 17 residues. The CDR3 region is CASIPGQGAPGANVLTF. As DNA, the CDR3 is TGTGCCAGCATCCCGGGACAGGGGGCGCCTGGGGCCAACGTCCTGACTTTC.

This clonotype came up a few times. V and J are TRBV5-1 and TRBJ2-2; D is ambiguous. The V gene lost 4 bases and the J gene lost 5 bases, with 18 bases spanning the gap. The CDR3 runs to 16 residues. Germline values: CDR1 SGHRS, CDR2 YFSETQ. The CDR3 sequence: CASSLRASQGTGELFF. The CDR3 DNA follows: TGCGCCAGCAGCCTACGGGCTTCACAAGGGACCGGGGAGCTGTTTTTT. The complete variable domain, with remaining parts taken from reference TRBV5-1 and TRBJ2-2, reads KAGVTQTPRYLIKTRGQQVTLSCSPISGHRSVSWYQQTPGQGLQFLFEYFSETQRNKGNFPGRFSGRQFSNSRSEMNVSTLELGDSALYLCASSLRASQGTGELFFGEGSRLTVL.

This clonotype was seen a handful of times. The V gene is TRBV5-1, the J gene TRBJ2-3, with D uncertain. Germline lookup yields CDR1 SGHRS and CDR2 YFSETQ. This CDR3 spans 12 amino acids. The V gene lost 2 bases and the J gene lost 6 bases, with 7 bases spanning the gap. The CDR3 loop reads CASSLQLDTQYF. The CDR3 region has the DNA TGCGCCAGCAGCTTACAATTGGATACGCAGTATTTT. Variable domain in full (rest from reference TRBV5-1 and TRBJ2-3): KAGVTQTPRYLIKTRGQQVTLSCSPISGHRSVSWYQQTPGQGLQFLFEYFSETQRNKGNFPGRFSGRQFSNSRSEMNVSTLELGDSALYLCASSLQLDTQYFGPGTRLTVL.

This rearrangement joins TRBV29-1 to TRBJ2-7, with TRBD1 matching over 11 bases. CDR1 and CDR2 from the germline V gene are SQVTM and ANQGSEA. CDR3 length equals 16 residues. The V and J ends lost 4 bases and 6 bases, in that order; junction bases with no gene match: 14. The CDR3 region has the DNA TGCAGCGTTGTCGCTGAAGCCGGGACAGGGGGATCCGAGCAGTACTTC. Its protein product is CSVVAEAGTGGSEQYF.

The chain is built from TRBV6-5 and TRBJ1-2; weak D call: TRBD1 (6 bases). V shed 0 bases and J shed 5 bases, with 16 bases lying between them. This CDR3 comprises 16 residues. The germline V gene encodes CDR1 MNHEY and CDR2 SVGAGI. The CDR3 loop is CASSYSAGTSSYGYTF. The DNA of the CDR3 is TGTGCCAGCAGTTACTCCGCCGGGACATCTAGTTATGGCTACACCTTC.

The rearrangement links TRBV19 to TRBJ2-1; D is ambiguous. V lost 3 bases, J lost 0 bases, and 12 bases lay in between. Per germline, CDR1 LNHDA and CDR2 SQIVND (reference sequence). This CDR3 comprises 16 residues. CDR3 sequence reads: CASSILGHSSYNEQFF. The CDR3, as DNA: TGTGCCAGTAGTATTCTCGGCCACAGCTCCTACAATGAGCAGTTCTTC.

This clonotype was detected a few times. The V gene is TRBV15, the J gene TRBJ2-3; 7 bases agree with TRBD2. The CDR3 has 15 residues. J gave up 3 bases and V 5 bases, and 8 bases lay outside the gene matches. CDR1 LNHNV and CDR2 YYDKDF come from the germline V gene (reference sequence). The CDR3 here is CATSGGSGRTDTQYF. As DNA, the CDR3 is TGTGCCACCAGCGGGGGTAGCGGGCGGACAGATACGCAGTATTTT.

This clonotype showed up just a few times. The chain recombines TRBV7-9 with TRBJ2-2; TRBD1 or TRBD2 may be the D gene (6 bases each). In germline, CDR1 is SEHNR, CDR2 FQNEAQ (reference sequence). V dropped 4 bases and J dropped 3 bases, with 18 bases sitting between them. The CDR3 loop spans 17 amino acids. The CDR3 DNA reads as TGTGCCAGCAGCTCCGGAGTCCAGGGGAGGTACACCGGGGAGCTGTTTTTT. Protein product: CASSSGVQGRYTGELFF.

The V and J genes are TRBV18 and TRBJ2-5; D not resolved. V was clipped by 5 bases and J by 1 base, with 20 bases between them. CDR3 length equals 17 residues. The germline V gene has CDR1 KGHSH and CDR2 LQKENI. The CDR3 DNA sequence: TGTGCCAGCTCAACGGGTGAGGCAGGAGTTTTCCAAGAGACCCAGTACTTC. Translated, it gives CASSTGEAGVFQETQYF.

This clonotype has just a few counts. The rearrangement joins TRBV6-1 to TRBJ1-6; no firm D call. V lost 6 bases to trimming and J lost 1 base, with 4 bases between them. This CDR3 has 13 residues. Germline-derived CDR1 and CDR2 are MNHNS and SASEGT. The CDR3 coding sequence is TGTGCCAGCAGGGAGTCCTATAATTCACCCCTCCACTTT. This codes for CASRESYNSPLHF.

The gene calls are TRBV12-3 or TRBV12-4 and TRBJ2-4, with a tentative D call TRBD1 (5 bases). Trimming left V 7 bases short and J 0 bases short, with 13 bases between. This CDR3 is 15 amino acids long. The CDR3 spells CASIGQGLAKNIQYF. The DNA of the CDR3 is TGTGCCAGCATCGGGCAGGGTCTAGCCAAAAACATTCAGTACTTC.

This clonotype was seen only a few times. Because the CDR3 is missing its conserved closing phenylalanine or tryptophan, this is likely a read error. The genes are TRBV6-5 and TRBJ2-5; 7 nucleotides line up with TRBD1. Germline CDR1 MNHEY, CDR2 SVGAGI. This CDR3 has 15 residues. Unmatched junction bases numbered 5, after V lost 0 bases and J lost 4 bases. CDR3 sequence reads: CASSYSQGLGETQYL. The CDR3 coding sequence is TGTGCCAGCAGTTACTCACAGGGGCTAGGAGAGACCCAGTACCTC.

On this clonotype: One junction end disagrees with the germline gene, perhaps due to a read error. This chain joins TRBV25-1 and TRBJ1-1, with 9 bases aligning to TRBD1. The CDR3 runs to 15 residues. The germline V gene encodes CDR1 MGHDK and CDR2 SYGVNS. The CDR3 sequence is CASSDGDRVKTEAFF. CDR3 nucleotides: TGTGCCAGCAGTGATGGGGACAGGGTGAAAACTGAAGCTTTCTTT. The variable domain in full, completed from reference TRBV25-1 and TRBJ1-1, reads EADIYQTPRYLVIGTGKKITLECSQTMGHDKMYWYQQDPGMELHLIHYSYGVNSTEKGDLSSESTVSRIRTEHFPLTLESARPSHTSQYLCASSDGDRVKTEAFFGQGTRLTVV.

This clonotype has a count of ten or more. The rearrangement links TRBV7-9 to TRBJ2-7; D remains ambiguous. CDR3 length: 12 amino acids. The ends were cut back, 2 bases at V and 3 bases at J, with 5 bases in the middle. From germline, CDR1 is SEHNR and CDR2 FQNEAQ (reference sequence). This CDR3 reads CASSLWDYEQYF. CDR3 DNA sequence: TGTGCCAGCAGCTTATGGGACTACGAGCAGTACTTC.